One sample yielded the 10 T cell receptor beta chains listed below, sequenced in a study of coeliac disease. Profiled with immunoSEQ multiplex PCR; TCRdb holds only in-frame clones, not every one. This repertoire shows about 3,400 clones, about 71% found once; its top ten account for 15% to 17%. The material sequenced was intraepithelial lymphocytes from the gut. These receptors were obtained from a man between 18 and 35 years old with celiac disease on a gluten-free diet.

CDR3 sequence (DNA): TGTGCCACCAGCCGCTCCGACAGGGCGAACACTGAAGCTTTCTTT. Protein product: CATSRSDRANTEAFF. The chain couples TRBV15 to TRBJ1-1; 7 nucleotides agree with TRBD1. V was clipped by 5 bases and J by 1 base; unmatched bases: 7. The CDR3 contains 15 residues. Germline CDR1 LNHNV, CDR2 YYDKDF (reference sequence).

This chain joins TRBV4-3 and TRBJ2-2; TRBD2 aligns across 15 bases. This CDR3 spans 18 amino acids. Germline assignment: CDR1 LGHNA and CDR2 YSLEER. Trimming removed 1 base from V and 6 bases from J; junction bases left unmatched: 6. This chain's CDR3 is CASSQVWTSGGAPGELFF. Written as DNA, the CDR3 is TGCGCCAGCAGCCAAGTTTGGACTAGCGGGGGGGCCCCCGGGGAGCTGTTTTTT.

V is TRBV7-6 and J is TRBJ2-7; the match to TRBD1 covers 9 bases. Germline-derived CDR1 and CDR2 are SGHVS and FNYEAQ. The CDR3 sequence is 14 residues long. V lost 5 bases and J lost 3; bases outside the gene matches: 5. CDR3 sequence reads: CASSRDRDNYEQYF. The CDR3 DNA follows: TGTGCCAGCAGCAGGGACAGGGATAACTACGAGCAGTACTTC.

The sample holds a few counts of this clone. CDR3 sequence: CASSLEGTGGIEQFF. The CDR3 DNA follows: TGTGCCAGCAGCTTAGAGGGGACAGGGGGCATTGAGCAGTTCTTC. V usage is TRBV7-3 and J usage is TRBJ2-1; TRBD1 matches 12 bases. Germline lookup yields CDR1 SGHTA and CDR2 FQGTGA. The trim removed 2 bases at V and 9 bases at J, leaving 5 bases unmatched. The CDR3 runs to 15 residues.

The chain uses TRBV6-1 and TRBJ2-2, with TRBD2 as a possible D gene (5 bases). V was pared by 9 bases and J by 4 bases, with 18 bases between. CDR1 MNHNS and CDR2 SASEGT come from the germline V gene. CDR3 length: 15 amino acids. CDR3 sequence (DNA): TGTGCCAGTGAAAGCGCAATCGCGGGCACCGGGGAGCTGTTTTTT. Amino acids: CASESAIAGTGELFF.

This chain uses TRBV18 with TRBJ1-6; TRBD1 is a possible D gene (6 bases). The germline V gene encodes CDR1 KGHSH and CDR2 LQKENI. The V gene lost 4 bases and the J gene lost 4 bases, with 17 bases spanning the gap. The CDR3 has 17 residues. CDR3 bases: TGTGCCAGCTCACTACTCCCGACAGGTGCTTATAATTCACCCCTCCACTTT. This translates into CASSLLPTGAYNSPLHF. The entire variable domain, with the rest obtained from reference TRBV18 and TRBJ1-6, is as follows: NAGVMQNPRHLVRRRGQEARLRCSPMKGHSHVYWYRQLPEEGLKFMVYLQKENIIDESGMPKERFSAEFPKEGPSILRIQQVVRGDSAAYFCASSLLPTGAYNSPLHFGNGTRLTVT.

This chain connects TRBV9 to TRBJ1-2; D uncertain. CDR1 is SGDLS and CDR2 is YYNGEE in the germline V gene. The CDR3 spans 13 residues. V dropped 3 bases and J dropped 2 bases, with 8 bases sitting between them. CDR3 DNA: TGTGCCAGCAGCGCTACTTACAACTATGGCTACACCTTC. Encoded protein: CASSATYNYGYTF.

In its sample, this clone is medium-sized (0.01 to 0.1%). Other DNA sequences from this sample encode an identical CDR3 as well. Here the CDR3 reads CASSLGTGGAETQYF. For the CDR3, the DNA is TGTGCCAGCAGCTTAGGGACAGGGGGCGCAGAGACCCAGTACTTC. V and J are TRBV7-3 and TRBJ2-5; 12 positions agree with TRBD1. Germline V gene data show CDR1 as SGHTA and CDR2 as FQGTGA. The length of the CDR3 is 15 residues. After removal of 2 bases from V and 4 bases from J, the junction contained 2 bases not matched to a gene. The entire variable domain, with the rest obtained from reference TRBV7-3 and TRBJ2-5, is as follows: GAGVSQTPSNKVTEKGKYVELRCDPISGHTALYWYRQSLGQGPEFLIYFQGTGAADDSGLPNDRFFAVRPEGSVSTLKIQRTERGDSAVYLCASSLGTGGAETQYFGPGTRLLVL.

The gene calls are TRBV6-5 and TRBJ2-7, with 10 bases aligning to TRBD2. Germline V gives CDR1 MNHEY, CDR2 SVGAGI. Trimming removed 8 bases from V and 1 base from J; junction bases left unmatched: 5. The CDR3 has 14 amino acids. The CDR3 coding sequence is TGTGCCAGCGGAGGTAGCGGGGGGTCCTACGAGCAGTACTTC. This translates into CASGGSGGSYEQYF.

This clone was found once. The chain couples TRBV5-5 to TRBJ2-5; 7 nucleotides line up with TRBD1. Looked up from germline, CDR1 is SGHKS and CDR2 is YYEKEE (reference sequence). V lost 4 bases to trimming and J lost 2 bases; unmatched junction nucleotides: 8. The CDR3 extends over 15 amino acids. The DNA of the CDR3 is TGTGCCAGCAGCCCGAGGACAGGAAAACAAGAGACCCAGTACTTC. This gives the protein CASSPRTGKQETQYF.